These T cell receptor beta chains were read from a single sample in a study of blood T cell repertoires in COVID-19. Only in-frame clones appear in the TCRdb table, and some are missing; sequencing was by immunoSEQ multiplex PCR. The sample shows hundreds of thousands of clones, over 70% of them seen only once. The sequencing input was peripheral blood. These receptors were taken from a woman aged 65 to 85 with COVID-19, enrolled during active disease. CDR3s include the opening cysteine and the closing phenylalanine or tryptophan. A D gene is named only where the DNA matches it firmly. Size tells how often a clone was seen (once, few, many) or the class of an expanded clone, and some rows leave it out.

TRBJ2-5	-	TRBV11-3	-	TGTGCCAGCAGCTTAAATAAATTGGAGACCCAGTACTTC	CASSLNKLETQYF
TRBJ2-7	-	TRBV7-8	-	TGTGCCAGCAGCCTCAACTACGAGCAGTACTTC	CASSLNYEQYF
TRBJ1-1	-	TRBV18	TRBD1	TGTGCCAGCTCACCCGAGACAGGGGGCGGAGGCACTGAAGCTTTCTTT	CASSPETGGGGTEAFF
TRBJ1-2	-	TRBV4-3	-	TGCGCCAGCAGCCAAGGTGATACGCGGTATGGCTACACCTTC	CASSQGDTRYGYTF
TRBJ2-5	-	TRBV2	-	TGTGCCAGCTACGGGGGACGGGGCGAAAAGACCCAGTACTTC	CASYGGRGEKTQYF
TRBJ1-5	-	TRBV7-9	TRBD1	TGTGCCAGCAGCTTAGGCACAGGGGGTTATCAGCCCCAGCATTTT	CASSLGTGGYQPQHF
TRBJ1-4	few	TRBV5-6	-	TGTGCCAGCAGAATAATACAGGGAGCAACTAATGAAAAACTGTTTTTT	CASRIIQGATNEKLFF
TRBJ2-1	once	TRBV5-1	-	TGCGCCAGCAGCTTGGCCGTCGGGTTGGACTACCAGATTGAGCAGTTCTTC	CASSLAVGLDYQIEQFF
TRBJ1-1	-	TRBV10-3	TRBD1	TGTGCCATCAGGCCGGGACAGCCTCCGAACACTGAAGCTTTCTTT	CAIRPGQPPNTEAFF
TRBJ1-1	-	TRBV5-1	TRBD1	TGCGCCAGCAGCTTGAGGACAGGGGTCATCAACACTGAAGCTTTCTTT	CASSLRTGVINTEAFF
TRBJ1-2	-	TRBV2	-	TGTGCCAGCAGTGATTGGGGGCAGAACTATGGCTACACCTTC	CASSDWGQNYGYTF
TRBJ1-3	-	TRBV4-1	TRBD1	TGCGCCAGCAGCCGAGTACCTCAGGGGGTATCTGGAAACACCATATATTTT	CASSRVPQGVSGNTIYF
TRBJ2-7	-	TRBV5-1	TRBD2	TGCGCCAGCAGCTTTCGGTCTAGCGGGATCTTTTACGAGCAGTACTTC	CASSFRSSGIFYEQYF
TRBJ1-5	-	TRBV7-8	-	TGTGCCAGCAGTTCAGGGGTCGGCAATCAGCCCCAGCATTTT	CASSSGVGNQPQHF
TRBJ2-7	once	TRBV21-1	-	TGTGCCAGCAGCAAGAAAGGGGCGGGAGGTTGCTACGAGCAGTACTTC	CASSKKGAGGCYEQYF
TRBJ1-4	few	TRBV5-1	-	TGCGCCAGCTCCCATACATCAGATAATGAAAAACTGTTTTTT	CASSHTSDNEKLFF
TRBJ1-2	-	TRBV14	TRBD1	TGTGCCAGCAGCCAAGAACTATCGAGCACAGGGGATGGCTACACCTTC	CASSQELSSTGDGYTF
TRBJ1-2	-	TRBV5-1	TRBD1	TGCGCCAGCAGCCAACAGGGGGACTATGGCTACACCTTC	CASSQQGDYGYTF
TRBJ2-5	-	TRBV28	-	TGTGCCAGCAGTTTATTCAGCGCAGAGACCCAGTACTTC	CASSLFSAETQYF
TRBJ2-1	-	TRBV11-2	TRBD2	TGTGCCAGCAGCTTAGTAGCGGGACCTTTAAAGACTATCAATGAGCAGTTCTTC	CASSLVAGPLKTINEQFF
TRBJ2-2	-	TRBV11-2	-	TGTGCCAGCAGCTTACTCGGGGGGCACGGGGAGCTGTTTTTT	CASSLLGGHGELFF
TRBJ1-4	-	TRBV9	-	TGTGCCAGCAGCGAGGGGTTTGTTAATGAAAAACTGTTTTTT	CASSEGFVNEKLFF
TRBJ1-5	-	TRBV12-3/TRBV12-4	-	TGTGCCAGCAGTTTGCGAGGGGGACAGCCCCAGCATTTT	CASSLRGGQPQHF
TRBJ2-1	-	TRBV29-1	-	TGCAGCGTTGAGGTCTACGAGCAGTTCTTC	CSVEVYEQFF
TRBJ2-2	-	TRBV6-6	TRBD1	TGTGCCAGCAGTACTAAAGGGGGCTTAAACACCGGGGAGCTGTTTTTT	CASSTKGGLNTGELFF
TRBJ1-6	-	TRBV25-1	-	TGTGCCAGCAGTCTGAACAGGTTTAGATCACCCCTCCACTTT	CASSLNRFRSPLHF
TRBJ1-4	-	TRBV6-5	-	TGTGCCAGCAGTAAACAGGCGATAATTAATGAAAAACTGTTTTTT	CASSKQAIINEKLFF
TRBJ1-4	-	TRBV6-1	TRBD1	TGTGCCAGCAGTGATGGGACAGCTAATGAAAAACTGTTTTTT	CASSDGTANEKLFF
TRBJ1-6	-	TRBV9	TRBD1	TGTGCCAGCAGCTCCCGGACAGGGGGCAATTCACCCCTCCACTTT	CASSSRTGGNSPLHF
TRBJ2-5	-	TRBV15	TRBD2	TGTGCCACCAGCAGAGATCGGACTAGCGGGAGGGGCGACCAAGAGACCCAGTACTTC	CATSRDRTSGRGDQETQYF
TRBJ2-3	-	TRBV29-1	TRBD1	TGCAGCGTTGAGGGGGACAGAACAGATACGCAGTATTTT	CSVEGDRTDTQYF
TRBJ2-1	-	TRBV5-1	-	TGCGCCAGCAGCTTACACGACAGAACTGAGCAGTTCTTC	CASSLHDRTEQFF
TRBJ1-1	-	TRBV7-9	-	TGTGCCAGCAGCCTCCACTGGGGAGGGGGGGGCGTGCTCACTGAAGCTTTCTTT	CASSLHWGGGGVLTEAFF
TRBJ1-5	-	TRBV6-6	TRBD1	TGTGCCAGCAGTTCCACAGGGGAAAGAGGGAATCAGCCCCAGCATTTT	CASSSTGERGNQPQHF
TRBJ2-5	-	TRBV10-3	TRBD1	TGTGCCATCAGGGGACAGGGGGACGAGACCCAGTACTTC	CAIRGQGDETQYF
TRBJ2-6	-	TRBV2	-	TGTGCCAGCAGCGAAACAGGGCCCCCGGCCAACGTCCTGACTTTC	CASSETGPPANVLTF
TRBJ1-2	-	TRBV4-1	TRBD1	TGCGCCAGCAGCCAAGTGGGGACAGGGGGCGGCTACACCTTC	CASSQVGTGGGYTF
TRBJ2-7	many	TRBV28	-	TGTGCCAGCAGTTTATTAGGGCCAGCGGCAACCTACGAGCAGTACTTC	CASSLLGPAATYEQYF
TRBJ1-5	few	TRBV11-3	TRBD1	TGTGCCAGCAGATTGATGGACAGGGAACAAGACAATCAGCCCCAGCATTTT	CASRLMDREQDNQPQHF
TRBJ2-1	-	TRBV27	-	TGTGCCAGCAGTCAACAGGGTAGGGGTGAGCAGTTCTTC	CASSQQGRGEQFF
TRBJ1-1	-	TRBV3-1/TRBV3-2	-	TGTGCCAGCAGCCAAGTACTTCAGGGGAACACTGAAGCTTTCTTT	CASSQVLQGNTEAFF
TRBJ1-1	-	TRBV14	TRBD1	TGTGCCAGCAGGGGACAGCCGAACACTGAAGCTTTCTTT	CASRGQPNTEAFF
TRBJ1-2	-	TRBV28	-	TGTGCCAGCACCTCAATACGGGAATGGGATGGCTACACCTTC	CASTSIREWDGYTF
TRBJ1-1	-	TRBV6-1	TRBD1	TGTGCCAGCAGTGAGGGACAGGGTGCGGACACTGAAGCTTTCTTT	CASSEGQGADTEAFF